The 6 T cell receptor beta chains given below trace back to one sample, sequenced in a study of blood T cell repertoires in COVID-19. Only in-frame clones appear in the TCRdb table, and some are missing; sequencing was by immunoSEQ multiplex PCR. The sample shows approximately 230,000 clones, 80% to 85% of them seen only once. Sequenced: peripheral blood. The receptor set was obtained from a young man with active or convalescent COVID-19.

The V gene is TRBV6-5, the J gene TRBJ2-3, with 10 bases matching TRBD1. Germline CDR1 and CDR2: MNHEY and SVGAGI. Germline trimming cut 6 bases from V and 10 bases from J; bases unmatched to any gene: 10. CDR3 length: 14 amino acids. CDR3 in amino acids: CASSPGQGLLAQYF. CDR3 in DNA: TGTGCCAGCAGCCCGGGACAGGGGCTTTTGGCGCAGTATTTT.

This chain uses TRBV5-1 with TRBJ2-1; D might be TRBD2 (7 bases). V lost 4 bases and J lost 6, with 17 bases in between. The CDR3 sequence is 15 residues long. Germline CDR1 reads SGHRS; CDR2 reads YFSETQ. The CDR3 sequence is CASSGGGASINEQFF. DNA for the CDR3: TGCGCCAGCAGCGGTGGGGGGGCGAGTATCAATGAGCAGTTCTTC. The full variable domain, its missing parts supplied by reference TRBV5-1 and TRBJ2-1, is KAGVTQTPRYLIKTRGQQVTLSCSPISGHRSVSWYQQTPGQGLQFLFEYFSETQRNKGNFPGRFSGRQFSNSRSEMNVSTLELGDSALYLCASSGGGASINEQFFGPGTRLTVL.

CDR3 loop: CASNGQDSNQPQHF. CDR3 DNA sequence: TGTGCCAGCAACGGACAGGATAGCAATCAGCCCCAGCATTTT. J is TRBJ1-5 and V is TRBV21-1; TRBD1 is the table's D call, not checked against the DNA. TRBV21-1 is deemed a pseudogene. This CDR3 has 14 amino acids.

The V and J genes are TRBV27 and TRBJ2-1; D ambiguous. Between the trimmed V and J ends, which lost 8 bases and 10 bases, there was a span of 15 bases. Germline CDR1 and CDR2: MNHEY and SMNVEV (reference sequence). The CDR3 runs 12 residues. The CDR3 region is CASAKSLAEQFF. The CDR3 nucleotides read TGTGCCAGCGCGAAGAGCCTTGCGGAGCAGTTCTTC.

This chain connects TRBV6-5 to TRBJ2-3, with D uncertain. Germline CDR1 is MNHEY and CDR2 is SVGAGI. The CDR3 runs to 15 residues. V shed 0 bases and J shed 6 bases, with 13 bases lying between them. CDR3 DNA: TGTGCCAGCAGTTACTCGTTACCCTCCGAGGATACGCAGTATTTT. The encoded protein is CASSYSLPSEDTQYF.

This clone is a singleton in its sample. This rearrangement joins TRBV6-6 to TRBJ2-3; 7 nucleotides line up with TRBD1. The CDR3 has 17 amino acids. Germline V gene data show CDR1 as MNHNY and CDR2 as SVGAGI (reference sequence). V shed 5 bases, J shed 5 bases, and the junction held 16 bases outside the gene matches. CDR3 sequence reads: CASSRYQDNRGVDTQYF. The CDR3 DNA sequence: TGTGCCAGCAGTCGATATCAGGACAACAGGGGCGTAGATACGCAGTATTTT.